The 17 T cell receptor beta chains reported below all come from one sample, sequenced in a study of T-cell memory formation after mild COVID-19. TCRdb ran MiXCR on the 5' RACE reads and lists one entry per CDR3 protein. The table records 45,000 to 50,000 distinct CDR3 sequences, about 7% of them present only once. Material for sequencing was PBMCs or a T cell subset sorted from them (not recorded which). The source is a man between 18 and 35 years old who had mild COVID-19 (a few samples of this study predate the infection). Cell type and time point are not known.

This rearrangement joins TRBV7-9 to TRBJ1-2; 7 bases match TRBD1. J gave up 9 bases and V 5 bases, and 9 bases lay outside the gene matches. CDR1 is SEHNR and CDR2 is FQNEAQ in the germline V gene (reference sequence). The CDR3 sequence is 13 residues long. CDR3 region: CASSPRQGPSYTF. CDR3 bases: TGTGCCAGCAGCCCCAGACAGGGACCGAGCTACACCTTC.

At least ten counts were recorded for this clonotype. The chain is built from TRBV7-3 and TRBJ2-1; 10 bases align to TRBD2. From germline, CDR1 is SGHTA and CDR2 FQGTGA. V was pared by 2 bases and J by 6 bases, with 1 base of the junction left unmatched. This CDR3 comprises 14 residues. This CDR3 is CASSLLAGVNEQFF. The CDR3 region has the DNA TGTGCCAGCAGCTTACTAGCGGGAGTCAATGAGCAGTTCTTC.

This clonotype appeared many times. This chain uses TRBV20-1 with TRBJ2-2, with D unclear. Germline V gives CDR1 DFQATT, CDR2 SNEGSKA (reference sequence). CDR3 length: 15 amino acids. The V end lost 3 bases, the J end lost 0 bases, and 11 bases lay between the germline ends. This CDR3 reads CSARESAANTGELFF. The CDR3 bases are TGCAGTGCTAGGGAGAGTGCCGCGAACACCGGGGAGCTGTTTTTT.

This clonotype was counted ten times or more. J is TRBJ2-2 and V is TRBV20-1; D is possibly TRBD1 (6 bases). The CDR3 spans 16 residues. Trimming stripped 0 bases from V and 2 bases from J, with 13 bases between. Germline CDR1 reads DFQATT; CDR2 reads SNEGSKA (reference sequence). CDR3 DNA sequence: TGCAGTGCTAGAGATCTCGGACAGCCAAACACCGGGGAGCTGTTTTTT. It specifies CSARDLGQPNTGELFF.

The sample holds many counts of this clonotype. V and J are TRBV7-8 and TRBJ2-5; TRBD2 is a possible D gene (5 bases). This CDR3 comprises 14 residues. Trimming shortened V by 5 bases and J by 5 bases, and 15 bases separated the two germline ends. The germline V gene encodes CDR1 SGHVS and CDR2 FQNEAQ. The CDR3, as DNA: TGTGCCAGCAGCGCCGCCGGGGAAGCGGAGACCCAGTACTTC. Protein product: CASSAAGEAETQYF.

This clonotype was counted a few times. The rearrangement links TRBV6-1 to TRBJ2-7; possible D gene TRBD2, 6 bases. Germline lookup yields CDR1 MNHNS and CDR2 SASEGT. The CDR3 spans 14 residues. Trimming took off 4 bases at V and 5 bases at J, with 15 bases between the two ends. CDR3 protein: CASSAGGGLDEQYV. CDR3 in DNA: TGTGCCAGCAGTGCCGGAGGAGGGCTGGACGAGCAGTACGTC.

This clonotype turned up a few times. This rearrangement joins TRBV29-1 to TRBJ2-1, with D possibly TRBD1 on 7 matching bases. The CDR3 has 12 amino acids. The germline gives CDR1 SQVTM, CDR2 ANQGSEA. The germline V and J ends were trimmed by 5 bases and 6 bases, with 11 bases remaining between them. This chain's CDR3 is CSVRQGGNEQFF. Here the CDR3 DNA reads TGCAGCGTTAGACAGGGAGGCAATGAGCAGTTCTTC.

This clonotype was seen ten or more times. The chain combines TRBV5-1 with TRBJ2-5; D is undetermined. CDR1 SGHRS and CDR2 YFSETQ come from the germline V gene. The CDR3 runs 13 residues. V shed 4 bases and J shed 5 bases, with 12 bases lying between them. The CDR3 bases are TGCGCCAGCAGCCCAGACCCACGTGAGACCCAGTACTTC. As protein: CASSPDPRETQYF.

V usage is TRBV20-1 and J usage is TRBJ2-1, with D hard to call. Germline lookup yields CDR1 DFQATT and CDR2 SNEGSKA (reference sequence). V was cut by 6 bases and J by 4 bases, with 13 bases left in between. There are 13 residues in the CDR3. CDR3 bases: TGCAGTGCCCCGACCCATCTTTACAATGAGCAGTTCTTC. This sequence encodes CSAPTHLYNEQFF.

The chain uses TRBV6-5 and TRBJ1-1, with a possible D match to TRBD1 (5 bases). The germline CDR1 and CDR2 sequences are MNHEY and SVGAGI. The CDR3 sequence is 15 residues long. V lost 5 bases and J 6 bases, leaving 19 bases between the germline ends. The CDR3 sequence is CASSKRDGSAAEAFF. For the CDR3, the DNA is TGTGCCAGCAGTAAACGGGACGGGTCTGCCGCTGAAGCTTTCTTT.

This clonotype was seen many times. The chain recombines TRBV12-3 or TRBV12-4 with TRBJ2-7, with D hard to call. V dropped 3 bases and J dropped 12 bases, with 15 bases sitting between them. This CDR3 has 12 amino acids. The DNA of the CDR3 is TGTGCCAGCAGTTTTAGTACGGGTTACACGTACTTC. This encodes CASSFSTGYTYF.

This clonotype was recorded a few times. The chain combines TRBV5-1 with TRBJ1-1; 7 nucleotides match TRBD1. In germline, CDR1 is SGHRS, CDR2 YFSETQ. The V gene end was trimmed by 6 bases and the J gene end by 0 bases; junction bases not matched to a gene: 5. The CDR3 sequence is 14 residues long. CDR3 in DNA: TGCGCCAGCAAGGGACAGAACATGAACACTGAAGCTTTCTTT. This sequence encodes CASKGQNMNTEAFF.

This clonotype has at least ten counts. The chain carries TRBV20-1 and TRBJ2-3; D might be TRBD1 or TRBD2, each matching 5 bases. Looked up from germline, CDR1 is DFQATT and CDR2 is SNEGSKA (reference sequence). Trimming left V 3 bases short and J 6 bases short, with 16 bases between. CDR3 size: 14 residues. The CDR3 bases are TGCAGTGCTAGGGGGGATTACCTAGGCGATACGCAGTATTTT. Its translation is CSARGDYLGDTQYF.

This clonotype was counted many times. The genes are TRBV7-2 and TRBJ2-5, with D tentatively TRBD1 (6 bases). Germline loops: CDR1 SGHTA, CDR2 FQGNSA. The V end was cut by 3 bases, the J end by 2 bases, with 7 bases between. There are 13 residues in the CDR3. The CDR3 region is CASSFQGQETQYF. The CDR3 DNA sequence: TGTGCCAGCAGCTTCCAGGGGCAAGAGACCCAGTACTTC.

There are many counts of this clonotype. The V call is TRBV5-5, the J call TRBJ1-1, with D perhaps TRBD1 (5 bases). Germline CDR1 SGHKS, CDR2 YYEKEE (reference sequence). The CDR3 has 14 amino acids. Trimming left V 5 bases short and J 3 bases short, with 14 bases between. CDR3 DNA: TGTGCCAGCAGTCGCGACAGATACTACACTGAAGCTTTCTTT. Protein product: CASSRDRYYTEAFF.

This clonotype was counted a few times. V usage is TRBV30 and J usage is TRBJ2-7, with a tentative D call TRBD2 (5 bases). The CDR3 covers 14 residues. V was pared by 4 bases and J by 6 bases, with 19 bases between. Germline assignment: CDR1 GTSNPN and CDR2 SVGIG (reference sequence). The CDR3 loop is CAWNRDVSWGEQYF. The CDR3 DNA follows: TGTGCCTGGAATCGGGATGTGTCGTGGGGCGAGCAGTACTTC.

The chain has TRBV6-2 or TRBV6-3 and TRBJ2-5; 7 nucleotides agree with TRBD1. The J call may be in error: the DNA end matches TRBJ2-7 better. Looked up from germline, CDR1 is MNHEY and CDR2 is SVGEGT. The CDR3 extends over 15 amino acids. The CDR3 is CASSFDRVRYYEQYV. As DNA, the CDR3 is TGTGCCAGCAGCTTCGACAGGGTCCGATACTACGAGCAGTACGTC.